Below are 16 T cell receptor beta chains sequenced from a single sample in a study of beta chain features in type 1 diabetes. The study's findings and limits: In all four CD4+ subsets, TCRB CDR3 length was significantly, moderately reduced in type 1 diabetes.

These receptors have no identified antigens. The whole isolated RNA underwent reverse transcription, so sequencing captured expressed TCRB transcripts. The data were produced by immunoSEQ multiplex PCR, yet TCRdb's version contains in-frame clones alone and is incomplete. The table records about 650,000 clones, about an eighth of them present only once. The sequenced material came from naive CD4+ T cells from blood. Receptors were obtained from a young man with type 1 diabetes.

The gene calls are TRBV7-9 and TRBJ2-7; possibly TRBD1 for D (5 bases). The V gene lost 5 bases and the J gene lost 4 bases, with 9 bases spanning the gap. The CDR3 has 12 amino acids. Germline loops: CDR1 SEHNR, CDR2 FQNEAQ (reference sequence). The CDR3, as DNA: TGTGCCAGCAGCCACGACAGATACGAGCAGTACTTC. Protein sequence: CASSHDRYEQYF.

This clone was picked up a small number of times. The V call is TRBV29-1, the J call TRBJ2-7; TRBD2 agrees at 9 bases. Germline lookup yields CDR1 SQVTM and CDR2 ANQGSEA. The CDR3 consists of 13 residues. J gave up 1 base and V 4 bases, and 2 bases lay outside the gene matches. The CDR3 region is CSVVSGGSYEQYF. As DNA, the CDR3 is TGCAGCGTTGTTAGCGGGGGATCCTACGAGCAGTACTTC.

This clone was counted a few times. The junction differs from germline at one of its ends, possibly a read error. V usage is TRBV7-7 and J usage is TRBJ2-2; TRBD1 matches 9 bases. Germline CDR1 is SSHAT and CDR2 is FNYEAQ (reference sequence). This CDR3 is 15 amino acids long. The CDR3 here is CASSLEQGATGELFF. Written as DNA, the CDR3 is TGTGCTAGCAGCTTAGAACAGGGGGCGACCGGGGAGCTGTTTTTT.

The table lists this clone with a few counts. This chain connects TRBV15 to TRBJ1-5; D is undetermined. The V end lost 0 bases, the J end lost 6 bases, and 9 bases lay between the germline ends. This CDR3 is 14 amino acids long. The germline CDR1 and CDR2 sequences are LNHNV and YYDKDF (reference sequence). The CDR3 region has the DNA TGTGCCACCAGCAGAGATTGGAATGGTCAGCCCCAGCATTTT. This gives the protein CATSRDWNGQPQHF.

The chain carries TRBV28 and TRBJ2-4, with 7 bases identical to TRBD1. Looked up from germline, CDR1 is MDHEN and CDR2 is SYDVKM. The J segment lost 7 bases and the V segment lost 6 bases, leaving 12 bases of the junction unmatched. This CDR3 region has 15 residues. CDR3 nucleotides: TGTGCCAGCAGCCCGCCACGTGGCAGGGGGAACATTCAGTACTTC. Its protein is CASSPPRGRGNIQYF.

The rearrangement links TRBV25-1 to TRBJ1-4; TRBD1 matches at 9 bases. CDR1 MGHDK and CDR2 SYGVNS come from the germline V gene. The CDR3 consists of 15 residues. The V and J ends lost 4 bases and 7 bases, in that order; junction bases with no gene match: 7. In nucleotides, the CDR3 is TGTGCCAGCAGTGTCCACAGGGGGCTCGGTGAAAAACTGTTTTTT. Its protein product is CASSVHRGLGEKLFF.

In this sample, this clone turned up a few times. V is TRBV10-3 and J is TRBJ1-2; 7 nucleotides align to TRBD1. J gave up 1 base and V 4 bases, and 3 bases lay outside the gene matches. In germline, CDR1 is ENHRY, CDR2 SYGVKD. This CDR3 comprises 14 residues. The CDR3 nucleotides read TGTGCCATCAGTGCGGGACAGAATAACTATGGCTACACCTTC. Amino acid sequence: CAISAGQNNYGYTF.

This clone has a handful of counts. The chain is built from TRBV5-1 and TRBJ2-4, with D perhaps TRBD2 (5 bases). Germline V gives CDR1 SGHRS, CDR2 YFSETQ. The CDR3 spans 15 residues. Trimming stripped 2 bases from V and 2 bases from J, with 11 bases between. For the CDR3, the DNA is TGCGCCAGCAGCTTTCTCGGGGAGCCCAAAAACATTCAGTACTTC. Protein: CASSFLGEPKNIQYF.

The chain has TRBV5-6 and TRBJ1-2; perhaps TRBD1 as D (5 bases). The CDR3 is 13 amino acids. V was cut by 4 bases and J by 0 bases, with 7 bases left in between. Germline assignment: CDR1 SGHDT and CDR2 YYEEEE. The CDR3 protein is CASSAGPNYGYTF. The CDR3 bases are TGTGCCAGCAGCGCGGGACCTAACTATGGCTACACCTTC.

This clone was recorded a few times. The chain has TRBV7-9 and TRBJ2-5, with D uncertain. This CDR3 has 15 residues. With 1 base removed from V and 5 bases from J, the gap between germline ends came to 14 bases. The germline V gene encodes CDR1 SEHNR and CDR2 FQNEAQ (reference sequence). The CDR3 region is CASSLVVGSLETQYF. DNA of the CDR3: TGTGCCAGCAGCTTAGTGGTAGGGTCACTGGAGACCCAGTACTTC.

In its sample, this clone was seen a few times. The chain couples TRBV7-2 to TRBJ1-2; 11 bases line up with TRBD1. Germline V lookup: CDR1 SGHTA, CDR2 FQGNSA. The length of the CDR3 is 14 residues. V shed 1 base and J 8 bases; nucleotides not matched to a gene: 3. The chain's CDR3 is CASSLGTGGVGYTF. The CDR3 coding sequence is TGTGCCAGCAGCTTAGGGACAGGGGGCGTCGGCTACACCTTC.

This sequence joins TRBV5-4 and TRBJ1-3; D ambiguous. This CDR3 contains 14 residues. The V and J ends lost 3 bases and 2 bases respectively, with 9 bases between them. The germline gives CDR1 SGHNT, CDR2 YYREEE (reference sequence). The CDR3 sequence: CASSSVNTGNTIYF. The DNA of the CDR3 is TGTGCCAGCAGCTCGGTTAATACTGGAAACACCATATATTTT.

This clone appeared a few times. The V call is TRBV11-2, the J call TRBJ2-4, with D perhaps TRBD1 (6 bases). CDR3 length: 17 amino acids. V gave up 1 base and J gave up 8 bases, with 21 bases separating them. CDR1 and CDR2 from the germline V gene are SGHAT and FQNNGV. The CDR3 region is CASSLVPSIRGWDIQYF. CDR3 DNA sequence: TGTGCCAGCAGCTTAGTGCCCTCGATCAGGGGATGGGACATTCAGTACTTC.

This clone was picked up a small number of times. The rearrangement links TRBV30 to TRBJ1-3, with 7 bases lining up with TRBD1. This CDR3 comprises 15 residues. Germline values: CDR1 GTSNPN, CDR2 SVGIG (reference sequence). V lost 2 bases, J lost 1 base, and 5 bases stayed unmatched. CDR3 region: CAWSHGTASGNTIYF. The CDR3 DNA follows: TGTGCCTGGAGTCACGGGACAGCTTCTGGAAACACCATATATTTT.

The chain links TRBV29-1 to TRBJ2-3, with 8 bases identical to TRBD2. CDR1 and CDR2 from the germline V gene are SQVTM and ANQGSEA. Losses at the gene ends were 4 bases for V and 3 bases for J; bases not matched to a gene: 9. CDR3 length equals 15 residues. The CDR3 is CSVAFRGGQTDTQYF. CDR3 nucleotide sequence: TGCAGCGTTGCGTTCCGGGGGGGCCAGACAGATACGCAGTATTTT.

This clone was counted between two and nine times. This rearrangement joins TRBV7-9 to TRBJ2-1, with 8 bases that match TRBD2. In germline, CDR1 is SEHNR, CDR2 FQNEAQ (reference sequence). There are 15 residues in the CDR3. The V segment lost 0 bases and the J segment 4 bases; nucleotides outside the gene matches: 2. The CDR3 region is CASSLAGTRYNEQFF. The CDR3 DNA reads as TGTGCCAGCAGCTTAGCTGGGACTAGATACAATGAGCAGTTCTTC.